This note documents a single T cell receptor (beta chain) sequence. What it binds is not known. The V end lost 2 bases, the J end lost 4 bases, and 6 bases lay between the germline ends. Germline CDR1 reads SGHTA; CDR2 reads FQGTGA. CDR3 length: 13 residues. This sample was taken from a study of STAT5B mutations in CD4+ large granular lymphocyte leukemia. Study conclusions and caveats: TRBV06-family usage was enriched in top patient clones (8/27) versus controls (2/35).

Using immunoSEQ multiplex PCR, the repertoire was profiled, and TCRdb retains in-frame clones only, with some absent. The table has approximately 32,000 clones, about 91% seen once. The rearrangement links TRBV7-3 to TRBJ1-3; no clear D gene. This TCR came from a human donor in good health. The specimen was CD4+ T cells from blood buffy coats. The CDR3 reads CASSLVPGNTIYF. CDR3 nucleotide sequence: TGTGCCAGCAGCTTAGTCCCCGGAAACACCATATATTTT.